The 8 T cell receptor beta chains listed next were all sequenced from one sample in a study of T cells in Graves' hyperthyroidism and ophthalmopathy. TCR beta CDR3 regions were amplified from RNA. An initial round of RT-PCR targeting the TCR CDR3 relied on the HTBI primer set. TCRdb redid the calling of the multiplex PCR reads with MiXCR, one entry per CDR3 protein. The sample consists of about 620,000 distinct CDR3 sequences, roughly 16% of them appearing once. The sequencing sample was made of blood. The source is a woman in her twenties or thirties with Graves' hyperthyroidism.

About this clonotype: Sequence at one end of the junction differs from germline and may be a read error. The genes are TRBV7-2 and TRBJ2-1; no reliable D call. The CDR3 extends over 14 amino acids. CDR1 and CDR2 (germline): SGHTA, FQGNSA. This CDR3 reads CASSSAVGYNERFF. The CDR3 region has the DNA TGTGCCAGCAGCTCGGCAGTCGGTTACAATGAGCGGTTCTTC. Based on the CDR3 plus reference TRBV7-2 and TRBJ2-1, the full variable domain is GAGVSQSPSNKVTEKGKDVELRCDPISGHTALYWYRQSLGQGLEFLIYFQGNSAPDKSGLPSDRFSAERTGGSVSTLTIQRTQQEDSAVYLCASSSAVGYNERFFGPGTRLTVL.

There are a few counts of this clonotype. The rearrangement links TRBV11-2 to TRBJ1-4; 9 bases are a match to TRBD1. This CDR3 region has 16 residues. From germline, CDR1 is SGHAT and CDR2 FQNNGV. V gave up 5 bases and J gave up 8 bases; unmatched junction bases: 12. CDR3 sequence reads: CASSGDQDRGGEKLFF. For the CDR3, the DNA is TGTGCCAGCAGCGGTGACCAGGACAGGGGAGGAGAAAAACTGTTTTTT. Supplemented by reference TRBV11-2 and TRBJ1-4, the full variable domain reads EAGVAQSPRYKIIEKRQSVAFWCNPISGHATLYWYQQILGQGPKLLIQFQNNGVVDDSQLPKDRFSAERLKGVDSTLKIQPAKLEDSAVYLCASSGDQDRGGEKLFFGSGTQLSVL.

The chain is built from TRBV11-3 and TRBJ2-7; 11 bases are a match to TRBD2. V was clipped by 4 bases and J by 1 base; unmatched bases: 6. The CDR3 totals 16 residues. Germline-derived CDR1 and CDR2 are SGHNT and YENEEA. The CDR3 bases are TGTGCCAGCAGCTACCGACTAGCGGGGCCTTCCTACGAGCAGTACTTC. Translation gives CASSYRLAGPSYEQYF. Together with reference TRBV11-3 and TRBJ2-7, the CDR3 gives the full variable domain: EAGVVQSPRYKIIEKKQPVAFWCNPISGHNTLYWYLQNLGQGPELLIRYENEEAVDDSQLPKDRFSAERLKGVDSTLKIQPAELGDSAVYLCASSYRLAGPSYEQYFGPGTRLTVT.

In its sample, this clonotype was seen many times. The gene calls are TRBV2 and TRBJ2-1; 14 nucleotides agree with TRBD2. The J segment lost 8 bases and the V segment lost 3 bases, leaving 3 bases of the junction unmatched. The CDR3 loop spans 15 amino acids. Per germline, CDR1 SNHLY and CDR2 FYNNEI. The CDR3 loop is CASSDGLAGGYEQFF. CDR3 nucleotides: TGTGCCAGCAGTGACGGACTAGCGGGAGGATATGAGCAGTTCTTC.

At least ten counts were recorded for this clonotype. The chain uses TRBV6-2 or TRBV6-3 and TRBJ2-1, with a possible D match to TRBD2 (6 bases). Per germline, CDR1 MNHEY and CDR2 SVGEGT. The V end lost 2 bases, the J end lost 5 bases, and 16 bases lay between the germline ends. The CDR3 contains 16 residues. This chain's CDR3 is CASSYTLQAGHNEQFF. The CDR3 nucleotides read TGTGCCAGCAGTTACACCCTACAGGCGGGACACAATGAGCAGTTCTTC.

The sample holds many counts of this clonotype. V gene TRBV25-1 combines with J gene TRBJ2-7; D might be TRBD1 (5 bases). Trimming left V 4 bases short and J 2 bases short, with 9 bases between. The germline V gene has CDR1 MGHDK and CDR2 SYGVNS. The CDR3 covers 13 residues. CDR3: CASSVDSTYEQYF. The CDR3 nucleotides are TGTGCCAGCAGTGTAGACAGTACCTACGAGCAGTACTTC.

The chain recombines TRBV20-1 with TRBJ2-7; 10 nucleotides align to TRBD1. Looked up from germline, CDR1 is DFQATT and CDR2 is SNEGSKA (reference sequence). The CDR3 is 13 amino acids. The V and J ends lost 5 bases and 5 bases, in that order; junction bases with no gene match: 6. For the CDR3, the DNA is TGCAGTGCTGGGGACAGGGGACTGAACGAGCAGTACTTC. Encoded protein: CSAGDRGLNEQYF.

The sample holds many counts of this clonotype. The chain is built from TRBV20-1 and TRBJ2-3; TRBD1 agrees at 12 bases. The CDR3 loop spans 14 amino acids. Looked up from germline, CDR1 is DFQATT and CDR2 is SNEGSKA (reference sequence). The ends lost 4 bases at V and 3 bases at J; junction bases unmatched: 2. This CDR3 is CSATGQGATDTQYF. The DNA for the CDR3 is TGCAGTGCTACGGGACAGGGGGCAACAGATACGCAGTATTTT.